Presented here are 3 T cell receptor beta chains from one specimen sequenced in a study of spatial heterogeneity in lung cancer. Whole-study results and caveats: Within tumors, counts of expanded alpha and beta TCRs tracked tumor mutation counts.

TCRdb called the 5' RACE reads again in MiXCR, with one record for every CDR3 protein. The data hold more than 1,500 distinct CDR3 sequences, with about 10% observed a single time. Time point indicated: sample taken at primary tumor resection. Their target antigens are unknown. Specimen: lung tumor tissue, collected at surgery. The receptor set was obtained from a female donor with early-stage non-small cell lung cancer.

In this sample, this clonotype is medium-sized. CDR3: CASSLTDYGYTF. The CDR3 region has the DNA TGTGCCAGCAGCTTGACAGACTATGGCTACACCTTC. The rearrangement links TRBV4-2 to TRBJ1-2, with D maybe TRBD1 (5 bases). Germline V gene data show CDR1 as LGHNA and CDR2 as YNFKEQ. V was pared by 5 bases and J by 3 bases, with 7 bases between. The CDR3 covers 12 residues.

This clonotype showed up just a few times. The chain joins TRBV29-1 to TRBJ2-5; no reliable D call. The CDR3 covers 10 residues. The V gene's germline CDR1 is SQVTM and CDR2 ANQGSEA. V was shortened by 3 bases and J by 5 bases, with 4 bases between the two germline ends. For the CDR3, the DNA is TGCAGCGTTGATTCTGAGACCCAGTACTTC. It yields the protein CSVDSETQYF.

By frequency in the sample, this clonotype is medium-sized (0.01 to 0.1%). The V gene is TRBV7-6, the J gene TRBJ2-5; 10 bases align to TRBD2. Trimming at V came to 6 bases and at J to 4 bases, leaving 8 bases not matched to a gene. The germline CDR1 and CDR2 sequences are SGHVS and FNYEAQ. CDR3 length: 15 residues. CDR3: CASSQIAGGRETQYF. In nucleotides, the CDR3 is TGTGCCAGCAGTCAAATAGCGGGGGGTCGAGAGACCCAGTACTTC.